These 18 T cell receptor beta chains were sequenced from one sample in a study of beta chain features in type 1 diabetes. Points from the study as a whole: TCRB CDR3s from Type 1 diabetes patients were moderately but significantly shorter in all four CD4+ subsets.

What was sequenced were expressed TCRB transcripts, since all of the isolated RNA had been reverse transcribed. Clones were sequenced by immunoSEQ multiplex PCR, and TCRdb holds only the in-frame ones, with some missing. The data contain about 700,000 clones, 10% to 15% of them seen just once; the ten biggest clones take up 0.022%. No antigen is known for these receptors. Sequenced: naive CD4+ T cells from blood. Receptor source: a man younger than 35 with type 1 diabetes.

Only a few counts were recorded for this clone. The CDR3 DNA is TGTGCCACCAGCAGAGACCCGGGGTGGGAGACCCAGTACTTC. Amino acids: CATSRDPGWETQYF. The V gene is TRBV15, the J gene TRBJ2-5, with a possible D match to TRBD2 (5 bases). The V gene's germline CDR1 is LNHNV and CDR2 YYDKDF (reference sequence). The V and J ends lost 0 bases and 5 bases respectively, with 10 bases between them. The CDR3 length is 14 residues.

The chain is built from TRBV19 and TRBJ1-6; D is ambiguous. The CDR3 has 13 residues. Germline loops: CDR1 LNHDA, CDR2 SQIVND (reference sequence). Trimming took off 6 bases at V and 10 bases at J, with 13 bases between the two ends. DNA for the CDR3: TGTGCCAGTAGCGAGGGTCTAGGGTCACCCCTCCACTTT. This encodes CASSEGLGSPLHF.

This chain links TRBV19 with TRBJ2-2, with D perhaps TRBD1 (7 bases). Germline V gives CDR1 LNHDA, CDR2 SQIVND (reference sequence). There are 13 residues in the CDR3. V was clipped by 7 bases and J by 4 bases, with 10 bases between them. The CDR3 DNA reads TGTGCCAGTACAGGGGGAGGCACCGGGGAGCTGTTTTTT. Its protein is CASTGGGTGELFF.

About this clone: The sample has other DNA sequences that encode this CDR3 too. The V and J genes are TRBV30 and TRBJ1-6, with D tentatively TRBD1 (6 bases). This CDR3 is 13 amino acids long. Germline lookup yields CDR1 GTSNPN and CDR2 SVGIG (reference sequence). Trimming pared 0 bases from V and 8 bases from J, leaving 8 bases between. The CDR3 loop reads CAWSVQGDSPLHF. The DNA for the CDR3 is TGTGCCTGGAGTGTACAGGGAGATTCACCCCTCCACTTT.

The chain links TRBV5-1 to TRBJ1-2, with D perhaps TRBD1 (5 bases). Germline V lookup: CDR1 SGHRS, CDR2 YFSETQ. The CDR3 spans 14 residues. V was clipped by 0 bases and J by 4 bases, with 10 bases between them. Here the CDR3 DNA reads TGCGCCAGCAGCTTGGCCCAGGGTAGCTATGGCTACACCTTC. Protein product: CASSLAQGSYGYTF.

J is TRBJ2-3 and V is TRBV7-3, with 8 bases matching TRBD2. V shed 8 bases, J shed 3 bases, and the junction held 4 bases outside the gene matches. Germline V CDR1 and CDR2: SGHTA, FQGTGA. The CDR3 length is 13 residues. CDR3 DNA sequence: TGTGCCAGCGGTACTAGCGGAACAGATACGCAGTATTTT. It is translated as CASGTSGTDTQYF.

This clone has more than one count but fewer than ten. The V and J genes are TRBV9 and TRBJ2-2, with no clear D. V lost 3 bases to trimming and J lost 8 bases, with 11 bases between them. The CDR3 has 13 residues. In germline, CDR1 is SGDLS, CDR2 YYNGEE. Here the CDR3 DNA reads TGTGCCAGCAGCGGAGGCCTTTTAGGGGAGCTGTTTTTT. This codes for CASSGGLLGELFF.

The chain's CDR3 is CASSLKSAPVSEQYF. CDR3 nucleotide sequence: TGTGCCAGCAGTTTAAAGTCAGCCCCGGTTTCCGAGCAGTACTTC. The genes are TRBV27 and TRBJ2-7; no clear D. The length of the CDR3 is 15 residues. Looked up from germline, CDR1 is MNHEY and CDR2 is SMNVEV (reference sequence). Trimming left V 2 bases short and J 6 bases short, with 17 bases between.

Only a few counts were recorded for this clone. The V gene is TRBV5-6, the J gene TRBJ1-6; 7 bases map to TRBD1. The CDR3 length is 16 residues. Germline values: CDR1 SGHDT, CDR2 YYEEEE. Germline trimming cut 0 bases from V and 6 bases from J; bases unmatched to any gene: 6. The CDR3 spells CASSLAGGGGNSPLHF. CDR3 bases: TGTGCCAGCAGCTTGGCAGGGGGAGGGGGTAATTCACCCCTCCACTTT.

The chain joins TRBV7-9 to TRBJ2-3, with D uncertain. This CDR3 has 14 amino acids. Germline CDR1 reads SEHNR; CDR2 reads FQNEAQ (reference sequence). The V end was cut by 5 bases, the J end by 0 bases, with 9 bases between. CDR3 in DNA: TGTGCCAGCAGCCGTTGGACCAGCACAGATACGCAGTATTTT. Its translation is CASSRWTSTDTQYF.

This clone came up a few times. Other DNA sequences in this sample translate to the same CDR3. The genes are TRBV30 and TRBJ1-2; D is undetermined. V was clipped by 2 bases and J by 5 bases, with 9 bases between them. This CDR3 spans 12 amino acids. CDR1 is GTSNPN, CDR2 SVGIG, per germline (reference sequence). The CDR3 coding sequence is TGTGCCTGGAGTTCGACTGGGTATGGCTACACCTTC. Protein sequence: CAWSSTGYGYTF.

The chain links TRBV4-2 to TRBJ1-4; no clear D. Germline V gene data show CDR1 as LGHNA and CDR2 as YNFKEQ. This CDR3 has 16 residues. Deletions cut 6 bases from V and 0 bases from J, with 14 bases between. CDR3: CASSPELAATNEKLFF. In DNA, the CDR3 is TGTGCCAGCAGTCCTGAGTTGGCAGCAACTAATGAAAAACTGTTTTTT.

This rearrangement joins TRBV19 to TRBJ1-3; D is unclear. The germline V gene has CDR1 LNHDA and CDR2 SQIVND (reference sequence). The V end lost 5 bases, the J end lost 4 bases, and 9 bases lay between the germline ends. The CDR3 runs to 13 residues. The CDR3 reads CASSSIEGNTIYF. As DNA, the CDR3 is TGTGCCAGTAGTTCAATTGAGGGAAACACCATATATTTT.

The chain joins TRBV7-2 to TRBJ2-7, with 7 nucleotides matching TRBD1. The CDR3 contains 14 residues. The V gene end was trimmed by 6 bases and the J gene end by 2 bases; junction bases not matched to a gene: 7. Germline-derived CDR1 and CDR2 are SGHTA and FQGNSA. The CDR3 DNA follows: TGTGCCAGCAGGCGACAGACAGGGCCCTACGAGCAGTACTTC. It is translated as CASRRQTGPYEQYF.

V is TRBV30 and J is TRBJ2-5; TRBD1 matches 7 bases. The germline V gene encodes CDR1 GTSNPN and CDR2 SVGIG (reference sequence). The CDR3 covers 13 residues. The V segment lost 5 bases and the J segment 5 bases; nucleotides outside the gene matches: 8. Here the CDR3 DNA reads TGTGCCTGGGGCATAGGGGGCCGGGAGACCCAGTACTTC. This encodes CAWGIGGRETQYF.

V and J are TRBV7-8 and TRBJ1-2, with no clear D. CDR3 length: 14 residues. With 2 bases removed from V and 7 bases from J, the gap between germline ends came to 14 bases. CDR1 is SGHVS and CDR2 is FQNEAQ in the germline V gene. This CDR3 is CASSLIYWTSGYTF. For the CDR3, the DNA is TGTGCCAGCAGCTTAATCTATTGGACCTCTGGCTACACCTTC.

The chain joins TRBV30 to TRBJ2-2; D remains unclear. Germline values: CDR1 GTSNPN, CDR2 SVGIG (reference sequence). Trimming left V 5 bases short and J 5 bases short, with 15 bases between. The CDR3 has 14 amino acids. The CDR3 DNA reads as TGTGCCTGGCAAAGGGCGTCAATTACCGGGGAGCTGTTTTTT. Its protein product is CAWQRASITGELFF.

The chain uses TRBV7-6 and TRBJ2-5; D might be TRBD1 or TRBD2, each matching 6 bases. The V gene lost 4 bases and the J gene lost 5 bases, with 17 bases spanning the gap. The CDR3 covers 15 residues. The germline CDR1 and CDR2 sequences are SGHVS and FNYEAQ. Here the CDR3 reads CASSSGPGAGETQYF. The CDR3 nucleotides are TGTGCCAGCAGCTCTGGTCCGGGGGCCGGGGAGACCCAGTACTTC.